The 10 T cell receptor beta chains in this list originate from one sample, sequenced in a study of blood T cell repertoires in COVID-19 (dated by TCRdb to 2019 to 2021). Library method: the immunoSEQ multiplex PCR assay. TCRdb took this table from immuneACCESS and kept in-frame rearrangements with V and J called. Such tables lack part of the clones; where checked against another copy, unresolved V genes explain under half of the gap, and the rest is unexplained. The sample table records under 300,000 clones; 86% of these occur just once. The top ten hold about 3% of the sample. Sequenced material: peripheral blood. The receptors were gathered from a woman in her 30s with active or convalescent COVID-19.

V and J are TRBV24-1 and TRBJ2-7; TRBD1 aligns across 9 bases. CDR1 KGHDR and CDR2 SFDVKD come from the germline V gene. Trimming took 7 bases from V and 3 from J; bases not matched to a gene: 3. CDR3 length: 13 amino acids. Here the CDR3 reads CATSRTGVYEQYF. The CDR3 region has the DNA TGTGCCACCAGCCGGACAGGGGTCTACGAGCAGTACTTC.

V usage is TRBV30 and J usage is TRBJ1-2, with TRBD1 matching 9 bases. This CDR3 comprises 16 residues. Losses at the gene ends were 5 bases for V and 2 bases for J; bases not matched to a gene: 12. Per the germline V gene, CDR1 is GTSNPN and CDR2 is SVGIG (reference sequence). The CDR3 here is CAWERLTGGRNYGYTF. In DNA form, the CDR3 reads TGTGCCTGGGAGAGACTAACAGGGGGCCGAAACTATGGCTACACCTTC.

The chain combines TRBV30 with TRBJ2-5; 13 positions agree with TRBD2. This CDR3 is 15 amino acids long. Germline CDR1 is GTSNPN and CDR2 is SVGIG (reference sequence). V dropped 2 bases and J dropped 7; count of bases not matched to a gene: 7. CDR3 amino acids: CAWSSMGLAGLTQYF. Here the CDR3 DNA reads TGTGCCTGGAGTTCCATGGGACTAGCGGGGCTGACCCAGTACTTC.

The chain links TRBV11-3 to TRBJ2-7; D might be TRBD2 (7 bases). CDR3 length equals 15 residues. CDR1 and CDR2 from the germline V gene are SGHNT and YENEEA. Trimming pared 2 bases from V and 1 base from J, leaving 12 bases between. The CDR3 is CASSLRGGASYEQYF. The CDR3, as DNA: TGTGCCAGCAGCTTACGCGGGGGCGCTTCCTACGAGCAGTACTTC.

The chain has TRBV6-5 and TRBJ2-5; a possible D gene is TRBD2 (5 bases). Germline CDR1 MNHEY, CDR2 SVGAGI. Trimming shortened V by 3 bases and J by 4 bases, and 15 bases separated the two germline ends. CDR3 length: 15 amino acids. The chain's CDR3 is CASSYGPRGSETQYF. In DNA form, the CDR3 reads TGTGCCAGCAGTTATGGCCCCCGGGGTTCAGAGACCCAGTACTTC.

This sequence joins TRBV5-5 and TRBJ2-1; tentative D call: TRBD1 (6 bases). Trimming removed 0 bases at V and 3 bases at J, with 13 bases between. Germline CDR1 reads SGHKS; CDR2 reads YYEKEE (reference sequence). The CDR3 has 16 amino acids. DNA of the CDR3: TGTGCCAGCAGCTTGGGAGGGGGATTCGTCTACAATGAGCAGTTCTTC. Translation gives CASSLGGGFVYNEQFF.

The chain links TRBV15 to TRBJ2-1; TRBD1 is a possible D gene (5 bases). The CDR3 consists of 14 residues. Germline CDR1 is LNHNV and CDR2 is YYDKDF (reference sequence). Trimming took off 0 bases at V and 4 bases at J, with 7 bases between the two ends. The CDR3 loop reads CATSREQVYNEQFF. The CDR3 DNA reads TGTGCCACCAGCAGAGAACAGGTATACAATGAGCAGTTCTTC.

This clone was counted between two and nine times. The chain couples TRBV6-6 to TRBJ1-5; 7 nucleotides agree with TRBD1. The ends lost 6 bases at V and 4 bases at J; junction bases unmatched: 3. The CDR3 spans 13 residues. The germline gives CDR1 MNHNY, CDR2 SVGAGI (reference sequence). This chain's CDR3 is CASRLQGNQPQHF. CDR3 DNA sequence: TGTGCCAGCAGGCTACAGGGGAATCAGCCCCAGCATTTT.

CDR3 DNA: TGTGCCAGCAGTCAACGGGAGACCCAGTACTTC. This codes for CASSQRETQYF. The V and J genes are TRBV6-5 and TRBJ2-5, with D uncertain. Germline V gene data show CDR1 as MNHEY and CDR2 as SVGAGI. The germline V and J ends were trimmed by 5 bases and 5 bases, with 6 bases remaining between them. The CDR3 is made up of 11 amino acids.

Only a few counts were recorded for this clone. The chain combines TRBV4-1 with TRBJ2-5, with TRBD2 identical over 11 bases. The germline V gene encodes CDR1 MGHRA and CDR2 YSYEKL. Unmatched junction bases numbered 5, after V lost 0 bases and J lost 5 bases. The CDR3 runs 16 residues. The CDR3 sequence: CASSQEVAGGLETQYF. CDR3 nucleotide sequence: TGCGCCAGCAGCCAAGAGGTAGCGGGGGGGCTGGAGACCCAGTACTTC.